The present T cell receptor beta chain was sequenced within a study of identical twins. Template switching, a step in the protocol, added a universal primer site, and cDNA carried unique molecular identifiers. TCRdb used MiXCR to reprocess the 5' RACE reads, holding one entry per CDR3 protein. The sample has 640,000 or so distinct CDR3 sequences; roughly 6% are singletons. From germline, CDR1 is SGHRS and CDR2 YFSETQ. The V gene end was trimmed by 4 bases and the J gene end by 1 base; junction bases not matched to a gene: 4. The CDR3 loop spans 14 amino acids. The chain is built from TRBV5-1 and TRBJ2-5; 7 nucleotides align to TRBD1. The sequenced sample was naive T cells sorted from blood. This TCR was recovered from a young man in good health. As DNA, the CDR3 is TGCGCCAGCAGCGATACAGGGGCCCAAGAGACCCAGTACTTC. Its translation: CASSDTGAQETQYF.